This note documents a single T cell receptor (beta chain) sequence. Trimming pared 1 base from V and 3 bases from J, leaving 9 bases between. The CDR3 runs to 14 residues. Germline V gives CDR1 MGHRA, CDR2 YSYEKL. The table came from immunoSEQ multiplex PCR; TCRdb's copy has only in-frame clones and leaves some out. The repertoire holds 500,000 to 750,000 clones, with approximately 87% as singletons. This entry comes from a study of shared T cell receptors in the human thymus. These data also featured in a second study, about human thymus T cells. That paper adds: The donor group consisted of healthy Finnish infants who were having corrective surgery for congenital heart defects. It was from resections taken during corrective heart surgery that the thymus tissue came. The authors found apparently biased V and J gene usage in thymic and blood repertoires. There were highly overlapping thymic repertoires among unrelated individuals, as related research reported.

J is TRBJ1-1 and V is TRBV4-1; D is unresolved. The sequenced sample was thymocytes. The TCR comes from a boy under two years old with a congenital heart defect. DNA of the CDR3: TGCGCCAGCAGCCAAGGGCCCCGCTACACTGAAGCTTTCTTT. It specifies CASSQGPRYTEAFF.